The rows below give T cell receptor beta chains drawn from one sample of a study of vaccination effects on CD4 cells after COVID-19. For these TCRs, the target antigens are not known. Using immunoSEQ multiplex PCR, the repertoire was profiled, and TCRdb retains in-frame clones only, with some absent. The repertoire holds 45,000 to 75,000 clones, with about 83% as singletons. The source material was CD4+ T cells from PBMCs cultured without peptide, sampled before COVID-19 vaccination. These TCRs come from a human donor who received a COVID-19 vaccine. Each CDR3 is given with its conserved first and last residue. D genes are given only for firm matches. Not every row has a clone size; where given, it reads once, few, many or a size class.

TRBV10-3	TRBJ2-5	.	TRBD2	CAISPGLAVETQYF	TGTGCCATCAGTCCCGGACTAGCAGTGGAGACCCAGTACTTC
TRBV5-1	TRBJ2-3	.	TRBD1	CASSLVGTGFTDTQYF	TGCGCCAGCAGCTTGGTTGGGACAGGGTTCACAGATACGCAGTATTTT
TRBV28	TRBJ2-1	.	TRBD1	CASSKRTGGKNEQFF	TGTGCCAGCAGTAAAAGGACAGGGGGCAAGAATGAGCAGTTCTTC
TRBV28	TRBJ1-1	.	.	CASSLKPSTEAFF	TGTGCCAGCAGTTTAAAACCCAGCACTGAAGCTTTCTTT
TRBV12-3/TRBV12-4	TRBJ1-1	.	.	CASRPGGNTEAFF	TGTGCCAGCAGGCCCGGTGGAAACACTGAAGCTTTCTTT
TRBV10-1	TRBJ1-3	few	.	CASFESGNSF	TGCGCCAGCTTCGAGTCAGGGAATAGTTTT
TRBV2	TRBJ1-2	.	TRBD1	CASSAGDSPYGYTF	TGTGCCAGCAGTGCAGGGGACAGCCCTTATGGCTACACCTTC
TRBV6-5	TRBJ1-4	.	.	CASRPSEGTEKLFF	TGTGCCAGCAGGCCGTCGGAGGGTACTGAAAAACTGTTTTTT
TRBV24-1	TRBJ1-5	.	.	CATSGDGNQPQHF	TGTGCCACCAGTGGCGACGGGAATCAGCCCCAGCATTTT
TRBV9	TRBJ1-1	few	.	CASSAGLGGTEAFF	TGTGCCAGCAGCGCGGGGCTAGGGGGGACTGAAGCTTTCTTT
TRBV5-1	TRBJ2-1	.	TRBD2	CASSPTSGNSYNEQFF	TGCGCCAGCAGCCCGACTAGCGGAAACTCCTACAATGAGCAGTTCTTC
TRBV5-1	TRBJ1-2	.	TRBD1	CASSEGASNYGYTF	TGCGCCAGCAGCGAGGGGGCCTCTAACTATGGCTACACCTTC
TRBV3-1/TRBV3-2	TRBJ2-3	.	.	CASSQVDGTDTQYF	TGTGCCAGCAGCCAAGTGGATGGCACAGATACGCAGTATTTT
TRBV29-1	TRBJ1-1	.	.	CSVAKGRGAEAFF	TGCAGCGTTGCGAAGGGAAGGGGTGCTGAAGCTTTCTTT
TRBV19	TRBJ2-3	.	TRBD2	CASSFVGGLATTQYF	TGTGCCAGTAGTTTCGTGGGGGGGTTGGCAACTACGCAGTATTTT
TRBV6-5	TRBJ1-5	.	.	CASSPQGRGNQPQHF	TGTGCCAGCAGTCCACAGGGACGAGGCAATCAGCCCCAGCATTTT
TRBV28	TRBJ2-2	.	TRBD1	CASSFLRGSSTGELFF	TGTGCCAGCAGTTTCCTCAGGGGGTCATCCACCGGGGAGCTGTTTTTT
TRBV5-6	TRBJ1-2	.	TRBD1	CASSRDRANYGYTF	TGTGCCAGCAGCCGGGACAGGGCTAACTATGGCTACACCTTC
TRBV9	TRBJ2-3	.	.	CASSVAPVSTDTQYF	TGTGCCAGCAGCGTAGCGCCTGTAAGCACAGATACGCAGTATTTT
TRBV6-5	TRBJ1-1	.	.	CASSLDRSTEAFF	TGTGCCAGCAGTTTGGACAGATCCACTGAAGCTTTCTTT
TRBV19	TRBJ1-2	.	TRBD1	CASSTQIRDRGGYTF	TGTGCCAGTAGTACCCAGATCCGGGACAGGGGCGGCTACACCTTC
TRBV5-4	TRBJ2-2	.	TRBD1	CASSPDGGTGGTTGELFF	TGTGCCAGCAGCCCGGATGGGGGGACAGGGGGCACCACCGGGGAGCTGTTTTTT
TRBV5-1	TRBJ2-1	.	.	CASSFQGSSYNEQFF	TGCGCCAGCAGCTTTCAGGGGAGCTCCTACAATGAGCAGTTCTTC
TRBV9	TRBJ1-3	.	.	CASSVDSFSGNTIYF	TGTGCCAGCAGCGTTGACAGTTTCTCTGGAAACACCATATATTTT
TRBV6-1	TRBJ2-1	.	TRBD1	CASSEAGTGGQNEQFF	TGTGCCAGCAGTGAAGCCGGGACAGGGGGTCAGAATGAGCAGTTCTTC
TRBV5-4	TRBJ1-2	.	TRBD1	CASSKSSTGDYGYTF	TGTGCCAGCAGCAAATCCTCCACAGGGGACTATGGCTACACCTTC
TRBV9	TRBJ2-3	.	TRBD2	CASSSQRGGRPDTQYF	TGTGCCAGCAGCTCCCAGCGGGGGGGCCGTCCAGATACGCAGTATTTT